These T cell receptor beta chains were read from a single sample in a study of cytomegalovirus exposure and HLA in healthy donors. Method: immunoSEQ multiplex PCR; TCRdb's copy keeps in-frame clones and lacks some. Seen here are over 150,000 clones, roughly 81% observed once, and the top ten hold under 15%. The sequenced material came from PBMCs. Receptors were obtained from a woman in her 50s in good health and CMV-seronegative. CDR3s include the opening cysteine and the closing phenylalanine or tryptophan. The D gene is left open where the match is weak. The size entry is marked missing in some rows and otherwise reads once, few, many or a size class.

>TRBJ1-4|.|TRBV7-9|TRBD1
CASSLGDREDEKLFF
TGTGCCAGCAGCTTAGGGGACAGGGAAGACGAAAAACTGTTTTTT
>TRBJ1-1|.|TRBV6-5|TRBD1
CASLTGGASTEAFF
TGTGCCAGCCTTACAGGGGGCGCGAGCACTGAAGCTTTCTTT
>TRBJ1-4|.|TRBV7-2|TRBD1
CASSLGYRGPFNEKLFF
TGTGCCAGCAGCTTAGGTTACAGGGGGCCATTTAATGAAAAACTGTTTTTT
>TRBJ1-1|.|TRBV2|.
CASSLFLGDTEAFF
TGTGCCAGCAGCCTGTTTTTAGGGGACACTGAAGCTTTCTTT
>TRBJ2-5|.|TRBV19|TRBD1
CASSENRGRETQYF
TGTGCCAGTAGTGAAAACAGGGGGCGGGAGACCCAGTACTTC
>TRBJ2-2|.|TRBV30|.
CAWSRGQNTGELFF
TGTGCCTGGAGTCGTGGCCAGAACACCGGGGAGCTGTTTTTT
>TRBJ2-3|.|TRBV30|.
CAWGIGADTQYF
TGTGCCTGGGGAATAGGGGCAGATACGCAGTATTTT
>TRBJ2-3|.|TRBV6-4|TRBD2
CASSPLAGGTDTQYF
TGTGCCAGCAGCCCACTAGCGGGGGGGACAGATACGCAGTATTTT
>TRBJ1-1|.|TRBV7-9|TRBD1
CASTPPGGLATEAFF
TGTGCCAGCACCCCACCAGGGGGCCTCGCCACTGAAGCTTTCTTT
>TRBJ1-2|.|TRBV19|TRBD1
CATSANRGYGYTF
TGTGCCACCTCGGCGAACAGGGGCTATGGCTACACCTTC
>TRBJ1-1|.|TRBV28|.
CASSSILGGSGTEAFF
TGTGCCAGCAGTTCCATCCTAGGTGGGTCGGGCACTGAAGCTTTCTTT
>TRBJ2-3|.|TRBV5-1|TRBD1
CASSLSGTGGSTDTQYF
TGCGCCAGCAGCTTATCCGGGACAGGGGGCAGTACAGATACGCAGTATTTT
>TRBJ1-3|few|TRBV7-2|TRBD1
CASRDRVFGNTIYF
TGTGCCAGCCGGGACAGGGTATTTGGAAACACCATATATTTT
>TRBJ2-5|.|TRBV13|.
CASSNRGSHQETQYF
TGTGCCAGCAGCAACCGGGGGTCGCACCAAGAGACCCAGTACTTC
>TRBJ1-2|.|TRBV5-4|.
CASSLEGVVGYTF
TGTGCCAGCAGCTTGGAAGGGGTTGTTGGCTACACCTTC
>TRBJ2-4|.|TRBV15|TRBD1
CATSRDQGAIAKNIQYF
TGTGCCACCAGCAGAGATCAGGGGGCGATAGCCAAAAACATTCAGTACTTC
>TRBJ1-1|few|TRBV7-9|.
CASSWTSNTEAFF
TGTGCCAGCAGCTGGACATCGAACACTGAAGCTTTCTTT
>TRBJ2-7|.|TRBV5-1|TRBD1
CASSFAGTALSEQYF
TGCGCCAGCAGCTTCGCCGGGACAGCCCTTTCCGAGCAGTACTTC
>TRBJ1-2|.|TRBV5-8|TRBD1
CASSISGGQGYTF
TGTGCCAGCAGTATTTCAGGGGGTCAAGGCTACACCTTC
>TRBJ1-2|.|TRBV30|.
CAWSIRADYGYTF
TGTGCCTGGAGTATCAGGGCGGACTATGGCTACACCTTC
>TRBJ1-6|.|TRBV4-2|.
CASSQGGAGIGNSPLHF
TGTGCCAGCAGCCAAGGGGGCGCAGGGATTGGCAATTCACCCCTCCACTTT
>TRBJ2-7|.|TRBV28|TRBD1
CASSSMRDRGPEQYF
TGTGCCAGCTCCTCCATGCGGGACAGGGGCCCCGAGCAGTACTTC
>TRBJ2-7|.|TRBV11-2|.
CASSLYRVANEQYF
TGTGCCAGCAGCTTGTACAGGGTTGCCAACGAGCAGTACTTC
>TRBJ1-2|.|TRBV18|.
CASSPPGRANYGYTF
TGTGCCAGCTCACCACCGGGCAGGGCGAACTATGGCTACACCTTC
>TRBJ2-3|once|TRBV5-1|TRBD2
CASSLAQGGNTQYF
TGCGCCAGCAGCTTGGCTCAGGGAGGGAATACGCAGTATTTT
>TRBJ1-1|few|TRBV6-6|.
CASRQQGNTEAFF
TGTGCCAGCAGACAACAGGGGAACACTGAAGCTTTCTTT
>TRBJ1-1|.|TRBV6-5|TRBD1
CACQPRGLGPEAFF
TGTGCCTGCCAACCCAGGGGGTTGGGCCCCGAAGCTTTCTTT
>TRBJ2-7|few|TRBV11-1|TRBD2
CASSLFSSGAYEQYF
TGTGCCAGCAGCTTATTCTCCAGCGGGGCCTACGAGCAGTACTTC
>TRBJ2-1|.|TRBV19|.
CASSEGLYNEQFF
TGTGCCAGTAGCGAGGGACTTTACAATGAGCAGTTCTTC
>TRBJ1-2|few|TRBV10-3|TRBD1
CAISEPNRGDYGYTF
TGTGCCATCAGTGAGCCTAACAGGGGGGACTATGGCTACACCTTC
>TRBJ2-7|.|TRBV4-1|.
CASSQDQGRGSYEQYF
TGCGCCAGCAGCCAAGATCAGGGCAGGGGTTCCTACGAGCAGTACTTC
>TRBJ2-7|.|TRBV5-4|TRBD1
CASSAGQGDRERYF
TGTGCCAGCAGCGCGGGACAGGGAGATCGAGAGCGGTACTTC
>TRBJ1-4|few|TRBV18|TRBD1
CASSPTGTENEKLFF
TGTGCCAGCTCACCGACCGGGACAGAAAATGAAAAACTGTTTTTT
>TRBJ1-3|few|TRBV29-1|.
CSVALPGNTIYF
TGCAGCGTTGCCCTCCCTGGAAACACCATATATTTT
>TRBJ2-1|.|TRBV30|.
CAWSVGRNEQFF
TGTGCCTGGAGTGTTGGGAGGAATGAGCAGTTCTTC
>TRBJ1-4|.|TRBV28|.
CASSPQGLSNEKLFF
TGTGCCAGCAGTCCGCAGGGGCTTTCTAATGAAAAACTGTTTTTT
>TRBJ2-5|.|TRBV5-1|TRBD1
CASSSTGGGETQYF
TGCGCCAGCAGCTCGACAGGGGGAGGAGAGACCCAGTACTTC
>TRBJ2-5|.|TRBV7-9|.
CASSSQGRRETQYF
TGTGCCAGCAGTTCACAGGGGAGGAGAGAGACCCAGTACTTC
>TRBJ2-5|.|TRBV4-3|TRBD2
CASSPLGSGGPWGETQYF
TGCGCCAGCAGCCCTTTGGGTAGCGGGGGGCCCTGGGGAGAGACCCAGTACTTC
>TRBJ2-5|.|TRBV2|TRBD1
CASNRDSEETQYF
TGTGCCAGCAACCGGGACAGCGAAGAGACCCAGTACTTC
>TRBJ2-2|.|TRBV7-9|TRBD2
CATRKSGATGELFF
TGTGCCACCAGAAAGAGCGGGGCAACCGGGGAGCTGTTTTTT
>TRBJ2-1|.|TRBV29-1|.
CSTNRDTYNEQFF
TGCAGCACGAACCGGGACACCTACAATGAGCAGTTCTTC
>TRBJ2-6|.|TRBV28|TRBD2
CASSLAGEAGANVLTF
TGTGCCAGCAGTTTAGCGGGAGAGGCCGGGGCCAACGTCCTGACTTTC
>TRBJ2-7|.|TRBV18|.
CASSPSSYEQYF
TGTGCCAGCTCACCGAGCTCCTACGAGCAGTACTTC
>TRBJ2-5|.|TRBV5-1|TRBD2
CASSGGTSGKETQYF
TGCGCCAGCAGTGGGGGGACTAGCGGTAAAGAGACCCAGTACTTC
>TRBJ1-2|.|TRBV6-1|TRBD1
CASSDTGDGYTF
TGTGCCAGCAGTGATACAGGGGATGGCTACACCTTC
>TRBJ2-5|.|TRBV2|.
CASSVVVPQETQYF
TGTGCCAGCAGTGTGGTAGTGCCTCAAGAGACCCAGTACTTC
>TRBJ2-3|.|TRBV5-1|TRBD1
CASSGGTGGTDTQYF
TGCGCCAGCAGCGGTGGGACAGGAGGCACAGATACGCAGTATTTT
>TRBJ2-2|.|TRBV10-3|.
CAISTGGELFF
TGTGCCATCTCGACGGGGGGGGAGCTGTTTTTT
>TRBJ2-7|.|TRBV6-1|.
CASKRGSKRTYEQYF
TGTGCCAGCAAGAGAGGGTCGAAACGGACCTACGAGCAGTACTTC
>TRBJ1-2|.|TRBV27|TRBD1
CASSFRDRGPFYGYTF
TGTGCCAGCAGTTTCCGGGACAGGGGGCCCTTCTATGGCTACACCTTC
>TRBJ2-7|once|TRBV4-1|.
CASSQITRTELYEQYF
TGCGCCAGCAGCCAGATAACCAGGACAGAGCTGTACGAGCAGTACTTC
>TRBJ2-6|.|TRBV30|TRBD2
CAWSVLAGDFSGANVLTF
TGTGCCTGGAGTGTACTAGCGGGAGACTTCTCTGGGGCCAACGTCCTGACTTTC
>TRBJ1-1|.|TRBV5-1|.
CASSVLPGTSGGTEAFF
TGCGCCAGCAGCGTATTACCGGGGACTTCGGGTGGCACTGAAGCTTTCTTT
>TRBJ2-7|.|TRBV9|TRBD2
CASSPPLAGGRGYEQYF
TGTGCCAGCAGCCCTCCATTAGCGGGAGGGCGGGGATACGAGCAGTACTTC